The 3 T cell receptor beta chains below were found in one sample sequenced in a study of Tregs in tolerant kidney transplant recipients. The repertoire was sequenced with immunoSEQ multiplex PCR; TCRdb's copy has only in-frame clones and lacks some. In the table there are nearly 95,000 clones, 93% of which are singletons. The specimen was CD4+ T cells from blood, collected before the transplant. These receptors were taken from a human donor who received a combined kidney and bone marrow transplant.

This rearrangement joins TRBV11-2 to TRBJ1-2; D is perhaps TRBD1 (6 bases). CDR1 and CDR2 (germline): SGHAT, FQNNGV. Trimming shortened V by 5 bases and J by 7 bases, and 14 bases separated the two germline ends. This CDR3 region has 13 residues. The CDR3 DNA sequence: TGTGCCAGCAGCCCCGGGACACTAAGTGGCTACACCTTC. Its translation: CASSPGTLSGYTF.

V gene TRBV7-8 combines with J gene TRBJ2-2, with D possibly TRBD2 on 6 matching bases. V lost 1 base to trimming and J lost 7 bases, with 16 bases between them. CDR3 length equals 16 residues. Germline loops: CDR1 SGHVS, CDR2 FQNEAQ. The CDR3 DNA follows: TGTGCCAGCAGCTTAGTCCGACTAGGGCTAGACGGGGAGCTGTTTTTT. It is translated as CASSLVRLGLDGELFF.

V and J are TRBV5-1 and TRBJ2-7; 9 bases map to TRBD2. This CDR3 has 14 residues. V lost 0 bases and J lost 3; bases outside the gene matches: 1. Germline V lookup: CDR1 SGHRS, CDR2 YFSETQ. CDR3 protein: CASSLVSGGYEQYF. CDR3 in DNA: TGCGCCAGCAGCTTGGTTAGCGGGGGCTACGAGCAGTACTTC.